These T cell receptor beta chains were read from a single sample in a study of T cells in Graves' hyperthyroidism and ophthalmopathy. MiXCR, applied by TCRdb to the multiplex PCR reads, yields one record per CDR3 protein. The sample lists some 490,000 distinct CDR3 sequences, 20% to 25% seen once, with less than 65% in the top ten. The sequenced sample consisted of blood. All receptors come from an older woman with Graves' ophthalmopathy. Both conserved end residues are part of each CDR3. A D gene is named only where the DNA matches it firmly. Not every row has a clone size; where given, it reads once, few, many or a size class.

D gene	clone size	CDR3 length	V gene	J gene	CDR3 DNA	CDR3 protein
.	.	15	TRBV6-2/TRBV6-3	TRBJ2-1	TGTGCCAGCAGAGTACAGTGGGGGCCTTACAATGAGCAGTCCTTC	CASRVQWGPYNEQSF
.	.	13	TRBV28	TRBJ1-1	TGTGCCAGCAGCCTAGTTGGAAGGGCGCGGGCTTTCTTT	CASSLVGRARAFF
.	.	13	TRBV20-1	TRBJ2-7	TGCAGTGCTAGAGATGGGGGGTCCTACGAGCAGTACTTC	CSARDGGSYEQYF
.	.	15	TRBV18	TRBJ2-1	TGTGCCAGCTCACTTCGCATCAGCAACTACAATGAGCAGTTCTTC	CASSLRISNYNEQFF
TRBD2	few	20	TRBV7-8	TRBJ2-1	TGTGCCAGCAGCTTACTTTTAGGGACTAGCGCCTCTCTTCTGAGCAATGAGCAGTTCTTC	CASSLLLGTSASLLSNEQFF
.	few	18	TRBV19	TRBJ2-7	TGTGCCAGTACCCTTTCGGGGGGCGCAGCGTCGAGCTCCTACGAGCAGTACTTC	CASTLSGGAASSSYEQYF
.	many	15	TRBV10-3	TRBJ2-1	TGTGCCATCAGTGGTAAGCGGGACACCTACAATGAGCAGTTCTTC	CAISGKRDTYNEQFF
TRBD2	few	16	TRBV7-9	TRBJ2-7	TGTGCCAGCAGCTCGCCTCTAGCGGGATCTTCCTACGAGCAGTACTTC	CASSSPLAGSSYEQYF
.	few	13	TRBV9	TRBJ2-5	TGTGCCAGCAGCGTCGGGAGCCGGGAGACCCAGTACTTC	CASSVGSRETQYF
.	few	12	TRBV12-3/TRBV12-4	TRBJ1-1	TGTGCCAGCAGTTTAAGGGCTCTAGGGGCTTTCTTT	CASSLRALGAFF
.	many	16	TRBV6-5	TRBJ2-5	TGTGCCAGCAGTTACTCGATAGGAAGGGCGGGAGAGACCCAGTACTTC	CASSYSIGRAGETQYF
.	few	17	TRBV6-5	TRBJ1-5	TGTGCCAGCAGTTACTCGTCCGGGGGGTATAGCAATCAGCCCCAGCATTTT	CASSYSSGGYSNQPQHF
.	few	15	TRBV3-1	TRBJ2-7	TGTGCCAGCAGCCAAGCATCACATAGCTCCTACGAGCAGTACTTC	CASSQASHSSYEQYF
.	many	12	TRBV30	TRBJ1-1	TGTGCCTGGAGTGGGATGAACACTGAAGCTTTCTTT	CAWSGMNTEAFF
TRBD2	.	16	TRBV5-1	TRBJ2-7	TGCGCCAGCAGCTTGGCCGAGGCGGGAGGGCCCGACGAGCAGTACTTC	CASSLAEAGGPDEQYF
.	.	11	TRBV11-2	TRBJ2-2	TGTGCCAGCAGCTTGTCCGGGAAGCTGTTTTTT	CASSLSGKLFF
.	few	13	TRBV5-1	TRBJ1-1	TGCGCCAGCAGCTTGGGGGATTGGACTGAAGCTTTCTTT	CASSLGDWTEAFF
.	few	14	TRBV6-1	TRBJ1-1	TGTGCCAGCAGGGGGGGGGGGTATTACACTGAAGCTTTCTTT	CASRGGGYYTEAFF
.	many	14	TRBV12-3/TRBV12-4	TRBJ1-1	TGTGCCAGCAGTTTACAGGGAATAGGGGCTGAAGCTTTCTTT	CASSLQGIGAEAFF
.	.	12	TRBV6-2/TRBV6-3	TRBJ2-1	TGTGCCAGCAGGCAGGGGATCGATGAGCAGTTCTTC	CASRQGIDEQFF
.	many	14	TRBV11-2	TRBJ1-1	TGTGCCAGCACTCAGAGGCGTTATGGCACTGAAGCTTTCTTT	CASTQRRYGTEAFF
.	few	14	TRBV3-1	TRBJ1-6	TGTGCCAGCAGCCAAGTACAGCCAAATTCACCCCTCCACTTT	CASSQVQPNSPLHF
TRBD2	.	14	TRBV20-1	TRBJ2-7	TGCAGTGCTTATAGCGGGAGTGTCTCCTACGAGCAGTACTTC	CSAYSGSVSYEQYF
TRBD1	many	14	TRBV27	TRBJ1-1	TGTGCCAGCATCCGGACAGGAGTGAACACTGAAGCTTTCTTT	CASIRTGVNTEAFF
TRBD2	few	23	TRBV12-3/TRBV12-4	TRBJ2-1	TGTGCCAGCAGTTTGGACCTGAGACTAGCGGCCAATAAAGGAAAAGTAGTCTACAATGAGCAGTTCTTC	CASSLDLRLAANKGKVVYNEQFF
TRBD2	.	21	TRBV27	TRBJ2-2	TGTGCCAGCAGTTTATATCAGTCACCGGGACTAGCGGCCCGTGACACCGGGGAGCTGTTTTTT	CASSLYQSPGLAARDTGELFF
.	few	13	TRBV9	TRBJ2-1	TGTGCCAGCAGTTTAAATTCAGGCGGTGAGCAGTTCTTC	CASSLNSGGEQFF
.	few	14	TRBV11-2	TRBJ2-4	TGTGCCAGCAGCTTATCGAGGGCCTCAAACATTCAGTACTTC	CASSLSRASNIQYF
TRBD2	.	15	TRBV29-1	TRBJ2-7	TGCAGCGTGGGACTAGCGGGAGGAAAAACCTACGAGCAGTACTTC	CSVGLAGGKTYEQYF
.	.	13	TRBV3-1	TRBJ1-6	TGTGCCAGCAGCCAAGAGGGGAGGTCACCCCTCCACTTT	CASSQEGRSPLHF
.	many	13	TRBV7-3	TRBJ2-1	TGTGCCAGCAGCTTAACCGTCCTCAATGAGCAGTTCTTC	CASSLTVLNEQFF
.	few	13	TRBV30	TRBJ1-5	TGTGCCTGGCAAAAGTATAGCAATCAGCCCCAGCATTTT	CAWQKYSNQPQHF
.	few	19	TRBV27	TRBJ1-2	TGTGCCACCAAACTACTCGCCGCGGGGAGGGGGGGAATTAACTATGGCTACACCTTC	CATKLLAAGRGGINYGYTF
TRBD2	.	17	TRBV11-2	TRBJ2-1	TGTGCCAGCAGCAAATCGGTCGCGGGAGTAGAGGGCAATGAGCAGTTCTTC	CASSKSVAGVEGNEQFF
TRBD2	.	18	TRBV20-1	TRBJ2-3	TGCAGTGCTAGTAGCTCCCTAGCGGGAGTCGGAGGCACAGATACGCAGTATTTT	CSASSSLAGVGGTDTQYF
TRBD2	few	16	TRBV7-8	TRBJ2-3	TGTGCCAGCAGCTTAATGGCTAGCGGGAGCACAGATACGCAGTATTTT	CASSLMASGSTDTQYF
TRBD1	few	12	TRBV2	TRBJ2-5	TGTGCCAGCGACGGACAGGAAGAGACCCAGTACTTC	CASDGQEETQYF
.	many	16	TRBV6-1	TRBJ2-1	TGTGCCAGCAGCTCGAGGACTCACCCCCCTTACAATGAGCAGTTCTTC	CASSSRTHPPYNEQFF
.	few	11	TRBV6-1	TRBJ1-3	TGTGCCAGCGAGACGGTGGACACCATATATTTT	CASETVDTIYF
.	few	15	TRBV4-3	TRBJ2-3	TGCGCCAGCAGCCAAGGCAACTATCGCACAGATACGCAGTATTTT	CASSQGNYRTDTQYF
.	.	15	TRBV19	TRBJ1-1	TGTGCCAGTAGTATAGCCCACACAGGGACCACTGAAGCTTTCTTT	CASSIAHTGTTEAFF
TRBD2	many	14	TRBV6-1	TRBJ2-4	TGTGCCAGCAGTGCGGGAGGGCCTCGAAACATTCAGTACTTC	CASSAGGPRNIQYF
TRBD1	few	14	TRBV7-9	TRBJ1-1	TGTGCCAGCAGAGGGGACAGCGATAACACTGAAGCTTTCTTT	CASRGDSDNTEAFF
TRBD2	.	17	TRBV6-5	TRBJ2-1	TGTGCCAGCAGTTACCGACCGGGACTAGCGGCTTACAATGAGCAGTTCTTC	CASSYRPGLAAYNEQFF
TRBD1	few	15	TRBV20-1	TRBJ1-1	TGCAGTGCTAAGATACCGGGACAGGGTAACACTGAAGCTTTCTTT	CSAKIPGQGNTEAFF
.	.	14	TRBV2	TRBJ1-3	TGTGCCAGCAGTGAGGGGGGGGCTGGAAACACCATATATTTT	CASSEGGAGNTIYF
.	few	15	TRBV6-6	TRBJ2-1	TGTGCCAGCAGTTACTACGCGAGCTCCTACAATGAGCAGTTCTTC	CASSYYASSYNEQFF
.	few	16	TRBV28	TRBJ1-6	TGTGCCAGCAGTCTACCTACCGGACCCTATAATTCACCCCTCCACTTT	CASSLPTGPYNSPLHF
.	.	13	TRBV28	TRBJ2-2	TGTGCCAGCAGCTTTAGCGTCACCGGGGAGCTGTTTTTT	CASSFSVTGELFF
.	few	15	TRBV7-3	TRBJ2-6	TGTGCCAGCAGTTCTACAAGCTCTGGGGCCAACGTCCTGACTTTC	CASSSTSSGANVLTF
TRBD1	.	15	TRBV6-2/TRBV6-3	TRBJ1-5	TGTGCCAGCAGCCCCGTCGACAGGGGGTTCCAGCCCCAGCATTTT	CASSPVDRGFQPQHF
.	few	11	TRBV6-1	TRBJ1-1	TGTGCCAGCGGGAAGGGGGGGTGGGCTTTCTTT	CASGKGGWAFF
.	few	15	TRBV12-3/TRBV12-4	TRBJ2-1	TGTGCCAGCAGTTGGACAGTGAGCTCCTACAATGAGCAGTTCTTC	CASSWTVSSYNEQFF
.	.	16	TRBV3-1	TRBJ1-6	TGTGCCAGCAGCCAATGGGCGGGACACCATAATTCACCCCTCCACTTT	CASSQWAGHHNSPLHF
TRBD1	many	14	TRBV12-3/TRBV12-4	TRBJ1-1	TGTGCCAGCAGTCAGGGGGCGCGGGGCACTGAAGCTTTCTTT	CASSQGARGTEAFF
.	few	12	TRBV3-1	TRBJ1-1	TGTGCCAGCAGCCAAGACCCGTCTGTACCTTTCTTT	CASSQDPSVPFF
TRBD1	few	12	TRBV7-9	TRBJ1-1	TGTGCCAGCAGCGCGGAGGACAGGACGGCTTTCTTT	CASSAEDRTAFF